This TCR beta chain is from a study of CXCR3-negative and CXCR3-positive naive CD8 T cells. Study observations and caveats: Similar TRBV-TRBJ usage was seen in naive cells (both CXCR3-negative and CXCR3-positive), but memory cells differed. CXCR3-expressing naive cells carried TRB CDR3s more hydrophobic than those of CXCR3-negative naive cells. In both naive subsets diversity was comparably high, whereas memory CD8+ cells showed much lower diversity.

All TRB cDNA libraries came from 5' RACE performed with UMI labels. TCRdb re-analyzed the 5' RACE reads; it lists each CDR3 protein once, without DNA. The table for this sample gives 150,000 to 170,000 distinct CDR3 sequences. The CDR3 has 15 amino acids. The germline V gene has CDR1 SGHTA and CDR2 FQGNSA. As to this clonotype: What it binds is not known.

The chain carries TRBV7-2 and TRBJ1-2. The sequencing sample was made of naive CXCR3+ CD8+ T cells from blood. Subset meaning: CD45RO-CCR7+CD27+CD95- naive CD8+ T cells expressing CXCR3 (TNR3+). The sequence came from a human donor in good health. Some clones in this sample may be carry-over from other donors' samples. The CDR3 is CASSLVGGREDGYTF.